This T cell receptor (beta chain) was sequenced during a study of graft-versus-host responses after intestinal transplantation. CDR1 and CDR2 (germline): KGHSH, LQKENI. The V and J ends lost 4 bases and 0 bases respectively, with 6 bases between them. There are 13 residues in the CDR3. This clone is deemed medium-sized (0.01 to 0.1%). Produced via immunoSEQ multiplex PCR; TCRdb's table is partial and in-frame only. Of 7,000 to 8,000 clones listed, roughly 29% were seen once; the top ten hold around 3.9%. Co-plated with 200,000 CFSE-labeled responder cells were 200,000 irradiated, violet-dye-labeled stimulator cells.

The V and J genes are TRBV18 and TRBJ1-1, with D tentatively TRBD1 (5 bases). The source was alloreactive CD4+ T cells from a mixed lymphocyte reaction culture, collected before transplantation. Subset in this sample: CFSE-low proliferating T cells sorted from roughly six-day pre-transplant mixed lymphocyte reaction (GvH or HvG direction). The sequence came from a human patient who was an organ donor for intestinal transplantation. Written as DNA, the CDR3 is TGTGCCAGCTCACTACAGGTGAACACTGAAGCTTTCTTT. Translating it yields CASSLQVNTEAFF.